The 2 T cell receptor beta chains presented below share a single source sample, sequenced in a study of cytotoxic CD8 clonotypes in ibrutinib-treated CLL. The method was immunoSEQ multiplex PCR; TCRdb's version includes in-frame clones alone and lacks a portion of them. The repertoire holds some 200,000 clones, with roughly 77% as singletons. Sample: PBMCs, taken after 12 months of ibrutinib treatment. The receptor source for this set is a human donor with chronic lymphocytic leukemia.

The chain joins TRBV6-1 to TRBJ1-5, with 9 bases matching TRBD1. Per germline, CDR1 MNHNS and CDR2 SASEGT. CDR3 size: 15 residues. After removal of 6 bases from V and 4 bases from J, the junction contained 7 bases not matched to a gene. For the CDR3, the DNA is TGTGCCAGCAGCACATCCGGGACAGGGAATCAGCCCCAGCATTTT. Its translation: CASSTSGTGNQPQHF.

This clone is medium-sized within its sample. The chain is built from TRBV4-3 and TRBJ2-2; 11 positions match TRBD2. This CDR3 contains 16 residues. Germline V gene data show CDR1 as LGHNA and CDR2 as YSLEER. Germline trimming cut 7 bases from V and 2 bases from J; bases unmatched to any gene: 6. DNA for the CDR3: TGCGCCAGCAACCTAGCGGGAGGTCGAAACACCGGGGAGCTGTTTTTT. Its translation: CASNLAGGRNTGELFF.